The sequence of this T cell receptor (beta chain) was determined in a study of naive and memory T cell subsets. TCR cDNA received a 3' ligated oligonucleotide that carried a UMI. This CDR3 contains 14 residues. Trimming took 3 bases from V and 6 from J; bases not matched to a gene: 5. Germline V gene lookup returns CDR1 MNHEY and CDR2 SMNVEV (reference sequence). This clonotype was counted ten times or more. The SP2 primer and nested alpha and beta constant region primers amplified ligated cDNA in four rounds. TCRdb processed the 5' RACE reads anew with MiXCR; each CDR3 protein has one entry. This sample yields around 48,000 distinct CDR3 sequences, of which 4.7% are seen a single time; roughly 0.8% belongs to the top ten.

V and J are TRBV27 and TRBJ2-7, with 10 bases aligning to TRBD1. The clonotype originates from a female donor in good health. The CDR3: CASSFAGTGAEQYF. As DNA, the CDR3 is TGTGCCAGCAGTTTTGCCGGGACAGGGGCCGAGCAGTACTTC.